This T cell receptor beta chain was sequenced for a study of molecular identifiers for immune sequencing clone quantification. With listed TCR primers and previously described methods, bulk TCR libraries were prepared. TCRdb reprocessed the PCR reads with MiXCR, giving one entry per CDR3 protein. The table shows about 510,000 distinct CDR3 sequences, with under 30% occurring only once. The CDR3 is 14 residues long. With 8 bases removed from V and 0 bases from J, the gap between germline ends came to 11 bases. The V gene's germline CDR1 is MNHEY and CDR2 SMNVEV (reference sequence). The receptor comes from a human donor in good health. Some libraries in this study had Jurkat cell RNA spiked in. Sequencing input: naive CD8+ T cells from blood, with Jurkat cell RNA spiked in. This sample's subset: FACS-sorted CD8+CD4-CCR7+CD45RA+ naive T cells. V and J are TRBV27 and TRBJ2-1; tentatively, D is TRBD2 (5 bases). The CDR3 loop reads CASAQSGSYNEQFF. CDR3 DNA: TGTGCCAGCGCCCAAAGCGGCTCCTACAATGAGCAGTTCTTC.